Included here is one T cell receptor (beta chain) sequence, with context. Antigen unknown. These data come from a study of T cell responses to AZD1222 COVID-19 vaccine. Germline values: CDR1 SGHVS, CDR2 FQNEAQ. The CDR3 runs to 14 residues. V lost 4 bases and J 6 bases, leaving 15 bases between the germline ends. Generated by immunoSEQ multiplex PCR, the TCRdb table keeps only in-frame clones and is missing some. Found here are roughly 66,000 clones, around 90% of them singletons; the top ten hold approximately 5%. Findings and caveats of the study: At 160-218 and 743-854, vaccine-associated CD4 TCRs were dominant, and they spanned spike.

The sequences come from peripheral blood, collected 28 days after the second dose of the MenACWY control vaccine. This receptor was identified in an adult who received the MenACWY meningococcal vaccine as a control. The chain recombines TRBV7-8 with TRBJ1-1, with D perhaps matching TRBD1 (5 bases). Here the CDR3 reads CASSSYLGGAEAFF. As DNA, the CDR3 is TGTGCCAGCAGCTCATACCTGGGGGGAGCTGAAGCTTTCTTT.